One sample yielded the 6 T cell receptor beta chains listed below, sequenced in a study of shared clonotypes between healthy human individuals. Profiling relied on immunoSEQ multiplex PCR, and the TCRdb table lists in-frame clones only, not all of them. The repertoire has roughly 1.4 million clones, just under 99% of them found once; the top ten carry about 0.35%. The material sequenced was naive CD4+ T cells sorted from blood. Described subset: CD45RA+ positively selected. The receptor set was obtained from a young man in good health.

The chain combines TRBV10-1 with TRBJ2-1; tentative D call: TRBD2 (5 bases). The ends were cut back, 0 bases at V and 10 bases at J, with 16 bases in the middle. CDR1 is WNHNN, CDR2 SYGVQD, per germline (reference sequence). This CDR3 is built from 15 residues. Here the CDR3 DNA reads TGCGCCAGCAGTGAGTCCTACACGTCGAGGAGGGAGCAGTTCTTC. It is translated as CASSESYTSRREQFF.

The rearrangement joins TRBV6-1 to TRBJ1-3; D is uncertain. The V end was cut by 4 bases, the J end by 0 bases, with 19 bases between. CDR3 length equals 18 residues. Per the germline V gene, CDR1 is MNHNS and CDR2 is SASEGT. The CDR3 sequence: CASSVKGLDGVSGNTIYF. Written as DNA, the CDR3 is TGTGCCAGCAGTGTGAAAGGGTTGGATGGAGTCTCTGGAAACACCATATATTTT.

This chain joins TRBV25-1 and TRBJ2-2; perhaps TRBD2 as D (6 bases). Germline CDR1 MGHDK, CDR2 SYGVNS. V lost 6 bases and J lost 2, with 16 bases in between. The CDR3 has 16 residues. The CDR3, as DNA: TGTGCCAGCAGGACTTGGGCTAGCGATAACACCGGGGAGCTGTTTTTT. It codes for CASRTWASDNTGELFF.

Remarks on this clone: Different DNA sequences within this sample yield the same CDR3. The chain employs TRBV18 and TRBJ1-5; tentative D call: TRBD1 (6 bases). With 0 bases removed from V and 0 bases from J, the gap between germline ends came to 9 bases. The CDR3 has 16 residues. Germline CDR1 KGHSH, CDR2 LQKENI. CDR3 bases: TGTGCCAGCTCACCACCGGGGGGGCGTAGCAATCAGCCCCAGCATTTT. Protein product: CASSPPGGRSNQPQHF.

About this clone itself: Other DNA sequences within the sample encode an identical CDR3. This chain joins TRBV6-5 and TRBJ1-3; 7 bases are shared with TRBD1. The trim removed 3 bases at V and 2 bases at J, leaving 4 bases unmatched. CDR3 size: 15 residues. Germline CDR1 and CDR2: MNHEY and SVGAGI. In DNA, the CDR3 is TGTGCCAGCAGTTATAGTGGGACAGCTGGAAACACCATATATTTT. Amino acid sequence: CASSYSGTAGNTIYF.

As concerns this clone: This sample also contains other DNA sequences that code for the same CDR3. CDR3 sequence (DNA): TGTGCCAGCAGTTTAGGAGTCGGTGAGACCCAGTACTTC. It encodes CASSLGVGETQYF. The genes are TRBV27 and TRBJ2-5, with unresolved D. Germline V gene data show CDR1 as MNHEY and CDR2 as SMNVEV (reference sequence). The CDR3 totals 13 residues. Between the trimmed V and J ends, which lost 2 bases and 5 bases, there was a span of 9 bases.